This T cell receptor (beta chain) was profiled in a study of T cell responses to AZD1222 COVID-19 vaccine. Overall study context: Pooling of second doses given at about 4 or about 12 weeks was done. Study-wide findings and caveats: Unmutated variant regions are reportedly targeted by nearly half of spike-specific TCRs. Along spike, vaccine-associated CD4 TCRs were found throughout, with dominance at 160-218 and 743-854. In a largely white British group with more females than males, clonal diversity was possibly underestimated.

This CDR3 region has 15 residues. The V gene's germline CDR1 is SGHRS and CDR2 YFSETQ. As regards this clone: Its antigen is as yet unknown. The junction departs from germline at one end; a sequencing error may be responsible.

Clones were read by immunoSEQ multiplex PCR, and TCRdb kept only the in-frame ones, dropping some. The table includes approximately 65,000 clones, around 80% detected once. The sequencing here drew on peripheral blood, taken on day 0 of AZD1222 vaccination. The sequence was obtained from an adult in good health. The chain employs TRBV5-1 and TRBJ2-1; D might be TRBD2 (5 bases). This CDR3 reads CASSLASLGSNEQFF. Written as DNA, the CDR3 is TGCGCCAGCAGTTTGGCTAGCCTTGGGTCCAATGAGCAGTTCTTC.